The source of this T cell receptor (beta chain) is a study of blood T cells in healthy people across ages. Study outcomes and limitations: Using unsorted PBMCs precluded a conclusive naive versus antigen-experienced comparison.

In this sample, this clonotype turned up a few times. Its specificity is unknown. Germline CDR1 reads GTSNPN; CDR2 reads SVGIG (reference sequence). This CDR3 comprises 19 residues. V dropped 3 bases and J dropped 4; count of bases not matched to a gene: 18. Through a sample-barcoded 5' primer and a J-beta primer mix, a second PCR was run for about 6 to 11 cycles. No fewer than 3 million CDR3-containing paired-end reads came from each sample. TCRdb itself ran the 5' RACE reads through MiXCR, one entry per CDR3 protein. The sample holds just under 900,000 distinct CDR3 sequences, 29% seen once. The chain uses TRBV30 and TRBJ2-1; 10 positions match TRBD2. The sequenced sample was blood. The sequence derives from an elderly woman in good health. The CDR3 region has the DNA TGTGCCTGGAGCCCCATTGCTAGCGGGGGACTATTAAATTACAATGAGCAGTTCTTC. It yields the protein CAWSPIASGGLLNYNEQFF. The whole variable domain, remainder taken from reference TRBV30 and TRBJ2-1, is SQTIHQWPATLVQPVGSPLSLECTVEGTSNPNLYWYRQAAGRGLQLLFYSVGIGQISSEVPQNLSASRPQDRQFILSSKKLLLSDSGFYLCAWSPIASGGLLNYNEQFFGPGTRLTVL.